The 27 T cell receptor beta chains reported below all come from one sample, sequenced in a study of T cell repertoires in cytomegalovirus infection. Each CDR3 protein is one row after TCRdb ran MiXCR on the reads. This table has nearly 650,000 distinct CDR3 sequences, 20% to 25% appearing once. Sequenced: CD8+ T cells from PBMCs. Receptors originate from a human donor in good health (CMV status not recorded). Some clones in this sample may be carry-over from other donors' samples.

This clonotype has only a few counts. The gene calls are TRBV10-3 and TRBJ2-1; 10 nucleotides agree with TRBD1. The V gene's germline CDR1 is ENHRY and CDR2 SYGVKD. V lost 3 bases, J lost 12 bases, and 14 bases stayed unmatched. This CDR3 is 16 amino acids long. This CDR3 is CAISERGTGEGIGQFF. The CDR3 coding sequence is TGTGCCATCAGTGAAAGGGGGACAGGGGAGGGGATAGGGCAGTTCTTC.

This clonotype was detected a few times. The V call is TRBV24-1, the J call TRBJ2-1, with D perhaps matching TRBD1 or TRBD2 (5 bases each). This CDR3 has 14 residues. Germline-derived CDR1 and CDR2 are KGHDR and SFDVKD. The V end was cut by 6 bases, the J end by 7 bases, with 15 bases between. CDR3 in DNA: TGTGCCACCAGTACCCGGGGCAGGGTAAATGAGCAGTTCTTC. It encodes CATSTRGRVNEQFF.

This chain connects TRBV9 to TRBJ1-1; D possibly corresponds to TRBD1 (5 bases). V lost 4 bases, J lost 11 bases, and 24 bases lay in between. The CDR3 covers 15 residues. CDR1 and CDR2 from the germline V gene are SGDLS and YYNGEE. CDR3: CASSPSQNTGTEAFF. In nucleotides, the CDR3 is TGTGCCAGCAGCCCTAGTCAAAACACCGGGACCGAGGCTTTCTTT.

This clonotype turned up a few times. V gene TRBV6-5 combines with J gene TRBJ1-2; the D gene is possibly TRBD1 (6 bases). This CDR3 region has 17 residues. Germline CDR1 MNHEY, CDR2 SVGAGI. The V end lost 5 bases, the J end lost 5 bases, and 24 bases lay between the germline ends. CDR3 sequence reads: CASSTLGQTPTRYGYTF. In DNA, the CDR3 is TGTGCCAGCAGTACCCTCGGACAGACCCCCACAAGATATGGCTACACCTTC.

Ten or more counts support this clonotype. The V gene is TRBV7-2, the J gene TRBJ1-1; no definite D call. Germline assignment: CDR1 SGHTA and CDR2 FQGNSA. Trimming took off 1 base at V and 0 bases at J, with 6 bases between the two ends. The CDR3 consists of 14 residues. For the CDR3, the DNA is TGTGCCAGCAGCTTAGACGAGGTGAACACTGAAGCTTTCTTT. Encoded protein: CASSLDEVNTEAFF.

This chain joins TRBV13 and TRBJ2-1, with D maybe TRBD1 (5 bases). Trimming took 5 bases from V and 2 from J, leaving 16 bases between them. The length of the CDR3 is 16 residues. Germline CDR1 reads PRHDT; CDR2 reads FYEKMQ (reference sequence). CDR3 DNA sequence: TGTGCCAGCAGCCTCGAGTTAGGGGTTGCCTACAATGAGCAGTTCTTC. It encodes CASSLELGVAYNEQFF. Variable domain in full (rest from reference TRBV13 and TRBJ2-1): AAGVIQSPRHLIKEKRETATLKCYPIPRHDTVYWYQQGPGQDPQFLISFYEKMQSDKGSIPDRFSAQQFSDYHSELNMSSLELGDSALYFCASSLELGVAYNEQFFGPGTRLTVL.

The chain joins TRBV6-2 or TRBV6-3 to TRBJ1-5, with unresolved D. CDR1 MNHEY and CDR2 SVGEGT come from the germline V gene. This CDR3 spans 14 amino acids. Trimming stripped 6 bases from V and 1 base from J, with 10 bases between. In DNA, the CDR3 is TGTGCCAGCAGCGCTCTTACAAGCAATCAGCCCCAGCATTTT. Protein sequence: CASSALTSNQPQHF.

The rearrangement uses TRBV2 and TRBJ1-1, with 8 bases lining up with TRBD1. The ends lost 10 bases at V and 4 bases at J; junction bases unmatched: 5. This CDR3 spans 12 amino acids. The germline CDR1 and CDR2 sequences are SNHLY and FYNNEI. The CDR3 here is CATVTGGTEAFF. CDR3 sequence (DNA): TGTGCCACCGTAACAGGGGGCACTGAAGCTTTCTTT. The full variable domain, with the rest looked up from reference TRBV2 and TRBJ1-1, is EPEVTQTPSHQVTQMGQEVILRCVPISNHLYFYWYRQILGQKVEFLVSFYNNEISEKSEIFDDQFSVERPDGSNFTLKIRSTKLEDSAMYFCATVTGGTEAFFGQGTRLTVV.

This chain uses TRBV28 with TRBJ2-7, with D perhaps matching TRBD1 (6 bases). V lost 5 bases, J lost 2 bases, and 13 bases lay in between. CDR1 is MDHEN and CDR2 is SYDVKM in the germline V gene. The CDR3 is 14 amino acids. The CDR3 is CASSTRQAPYEQYV. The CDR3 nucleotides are TGTGCCAGCAGTACCCGACAGGCCCCCTACGAGCAGTACGTC.

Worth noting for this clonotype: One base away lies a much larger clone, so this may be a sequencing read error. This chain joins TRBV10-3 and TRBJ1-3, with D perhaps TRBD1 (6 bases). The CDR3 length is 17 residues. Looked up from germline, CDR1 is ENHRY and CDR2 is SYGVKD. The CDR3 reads CAIRKRAGEDSGNIIYF. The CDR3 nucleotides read TGTGCCATCAGAAAACGGGCAGGGGAAGACTCTGGAAACATCATATATTTT.

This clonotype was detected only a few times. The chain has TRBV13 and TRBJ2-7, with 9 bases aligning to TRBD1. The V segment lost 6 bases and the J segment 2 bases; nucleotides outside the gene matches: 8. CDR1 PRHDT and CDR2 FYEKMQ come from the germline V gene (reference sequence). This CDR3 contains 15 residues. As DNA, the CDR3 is TGTGCCAGCAGTATCCCGGGACAGGGAACCTACGAGCAGTACTTC. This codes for CASSIPGQGTYEQYF.

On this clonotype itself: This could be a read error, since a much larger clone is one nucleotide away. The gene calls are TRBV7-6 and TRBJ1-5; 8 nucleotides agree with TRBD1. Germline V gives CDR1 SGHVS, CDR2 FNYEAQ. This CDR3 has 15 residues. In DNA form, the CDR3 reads TGTGCCAACAGCCAAGGCAGGGGGCTCAATCAGCCCCAGCATTTT. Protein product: CANSQGRGLNQPQHF.

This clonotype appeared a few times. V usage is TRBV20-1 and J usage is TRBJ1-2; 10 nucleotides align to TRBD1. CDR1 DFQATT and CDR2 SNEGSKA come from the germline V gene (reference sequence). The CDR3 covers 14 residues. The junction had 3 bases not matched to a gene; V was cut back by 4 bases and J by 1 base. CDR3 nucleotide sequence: TGCAGTGCTATCGACAGGGGGCATAACTATGGCTACACCTTC. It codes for CSAIDRGHNYGYTF.

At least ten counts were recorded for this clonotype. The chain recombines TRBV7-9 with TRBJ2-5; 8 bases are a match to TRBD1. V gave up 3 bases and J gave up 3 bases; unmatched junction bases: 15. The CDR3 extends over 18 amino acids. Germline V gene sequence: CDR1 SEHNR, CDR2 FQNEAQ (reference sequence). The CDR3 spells CASSLSRDRLEKKETQYF. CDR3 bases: TGTGCCAGCAGCTTGTCCCGGGACAGGCTTGAGAAGAAAGAGACCCAGTACTTC.

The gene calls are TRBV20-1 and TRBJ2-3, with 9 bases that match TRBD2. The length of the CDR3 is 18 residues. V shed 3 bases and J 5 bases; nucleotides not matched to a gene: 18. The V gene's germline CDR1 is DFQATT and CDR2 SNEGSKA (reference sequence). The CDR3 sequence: CSARVPVPSGAGRDTQYF. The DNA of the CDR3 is TGCAGTGCTAGGGTCCCTGTCCCTAGCGGGGCGGGTAGAGATACGCAGTATTTT.

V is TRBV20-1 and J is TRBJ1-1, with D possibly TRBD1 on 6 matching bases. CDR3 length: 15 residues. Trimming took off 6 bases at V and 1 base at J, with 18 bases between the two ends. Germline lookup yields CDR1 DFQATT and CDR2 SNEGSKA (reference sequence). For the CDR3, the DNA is TGCAGTGCCAAACTATTTACAGGGACGAACACTGAAGCTTTCTTT. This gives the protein CSAKLFTGTNTEAFF.

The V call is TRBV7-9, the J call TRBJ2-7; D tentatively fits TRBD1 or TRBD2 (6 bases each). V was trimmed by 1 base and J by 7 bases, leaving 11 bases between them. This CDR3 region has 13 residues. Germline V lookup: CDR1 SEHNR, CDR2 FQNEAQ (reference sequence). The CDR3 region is CASSLEGGREQYV. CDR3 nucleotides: TGTGCCAGCAGCTTAGAAGGGGGGAGAGAGCAGTACGTC.

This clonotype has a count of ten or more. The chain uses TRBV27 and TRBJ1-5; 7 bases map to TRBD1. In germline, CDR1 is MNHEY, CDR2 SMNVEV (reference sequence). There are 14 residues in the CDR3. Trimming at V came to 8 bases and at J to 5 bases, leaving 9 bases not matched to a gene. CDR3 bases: TGTGCCAGCCGGGAGACAGGGAGGGATCAGCCCCAGCATTTT. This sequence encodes CASRETGRDQPQHF.

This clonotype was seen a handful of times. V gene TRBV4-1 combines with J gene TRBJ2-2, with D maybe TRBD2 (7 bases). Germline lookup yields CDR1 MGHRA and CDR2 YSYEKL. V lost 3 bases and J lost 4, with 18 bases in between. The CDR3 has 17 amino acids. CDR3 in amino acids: CASSHGPRGGRTGELFF. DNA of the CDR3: TGCGCCAGCAGCCACGGTCCGAGGGGGGGCCGCACCGGGGAGCTGTTTTTT.

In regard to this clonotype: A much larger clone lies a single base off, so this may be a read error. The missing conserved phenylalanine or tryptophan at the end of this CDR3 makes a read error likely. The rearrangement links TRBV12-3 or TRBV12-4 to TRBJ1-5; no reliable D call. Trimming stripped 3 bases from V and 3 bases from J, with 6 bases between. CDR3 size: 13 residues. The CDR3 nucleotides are TGTGCCAGCAGTTTGGGATTCAATCAGCCCCAGCATGTT. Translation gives CASSLGFNQPQHV.

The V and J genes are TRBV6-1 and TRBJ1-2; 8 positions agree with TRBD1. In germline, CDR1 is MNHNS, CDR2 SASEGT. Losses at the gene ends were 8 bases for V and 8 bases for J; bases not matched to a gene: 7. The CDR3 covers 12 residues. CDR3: CASGPDRVGYTF. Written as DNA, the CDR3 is TGTGCCAGCGGACCGGACAGGGTCGGCTACACCTTC.

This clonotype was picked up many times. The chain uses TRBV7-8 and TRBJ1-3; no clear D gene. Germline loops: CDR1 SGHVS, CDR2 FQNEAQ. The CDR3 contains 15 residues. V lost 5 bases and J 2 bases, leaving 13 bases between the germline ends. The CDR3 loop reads CASSLSGQAGNTIYF. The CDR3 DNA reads TGTGCCAGCAGCCTCAGCGGGCAGGCTGGAAACACCATATATTTT.

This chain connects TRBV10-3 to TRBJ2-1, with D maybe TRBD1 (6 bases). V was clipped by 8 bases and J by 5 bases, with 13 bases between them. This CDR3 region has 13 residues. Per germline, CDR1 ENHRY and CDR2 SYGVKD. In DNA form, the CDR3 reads TGTGCCATCGAGGGGGACGTAAACAATGAGCAGTTCTTC. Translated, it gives CAIEGDVNNEQFF.

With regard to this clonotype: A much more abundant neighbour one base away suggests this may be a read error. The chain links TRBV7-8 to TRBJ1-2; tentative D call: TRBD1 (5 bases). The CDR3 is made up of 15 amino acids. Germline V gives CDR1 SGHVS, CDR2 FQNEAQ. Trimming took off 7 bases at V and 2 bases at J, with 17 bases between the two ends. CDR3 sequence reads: CASTHSGPTNYGYTF. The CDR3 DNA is TGTGCCAGCACCCATTCAGGGCCAACCAACTATGGCTACACCTTC.

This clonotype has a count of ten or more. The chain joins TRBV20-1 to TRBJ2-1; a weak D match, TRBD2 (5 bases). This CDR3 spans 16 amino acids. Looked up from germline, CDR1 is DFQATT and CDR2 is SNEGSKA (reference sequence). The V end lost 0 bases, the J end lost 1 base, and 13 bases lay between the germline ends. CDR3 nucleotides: TGCAGTGCTAGAGAGGAAGGGAGAGGTTCCTACAATGAGCAGTTCTTC. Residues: CSAREEGRGSYNEQFF.

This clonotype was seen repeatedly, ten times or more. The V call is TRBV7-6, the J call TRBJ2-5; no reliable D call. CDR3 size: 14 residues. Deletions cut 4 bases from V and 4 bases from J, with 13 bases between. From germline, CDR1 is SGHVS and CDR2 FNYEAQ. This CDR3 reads CASSSHPKPETQYF. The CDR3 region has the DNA TGTGCCAGCAGCTCTCACCCTAAACCAGAGACCCAGTACTTC.

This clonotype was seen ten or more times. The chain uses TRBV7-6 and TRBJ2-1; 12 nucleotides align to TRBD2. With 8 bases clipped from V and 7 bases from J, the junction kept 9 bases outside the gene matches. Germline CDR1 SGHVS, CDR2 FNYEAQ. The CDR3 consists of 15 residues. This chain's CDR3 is CASVPRLAGDNEQFF. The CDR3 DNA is TGTGCCAGCGTACCCCGACTAGCGGGGGATAATGAGCAGTTCTTC.